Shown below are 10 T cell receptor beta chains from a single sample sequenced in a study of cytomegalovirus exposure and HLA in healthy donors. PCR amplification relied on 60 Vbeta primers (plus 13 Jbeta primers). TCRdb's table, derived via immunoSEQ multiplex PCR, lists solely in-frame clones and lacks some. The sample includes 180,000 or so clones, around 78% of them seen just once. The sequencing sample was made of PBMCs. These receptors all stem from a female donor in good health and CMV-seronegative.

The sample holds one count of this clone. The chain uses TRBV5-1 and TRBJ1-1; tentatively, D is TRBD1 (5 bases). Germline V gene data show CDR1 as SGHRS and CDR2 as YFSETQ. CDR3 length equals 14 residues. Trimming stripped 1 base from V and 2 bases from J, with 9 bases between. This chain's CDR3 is CASSLIGENTEAFF. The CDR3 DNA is TGCGCCAGCAGCTTGATAGGGGAAAACACTGAAGCTTTCTTT.

CDR3 amino acids: CASRSDMNTEAFF. The CDR3 region has the DNA TGCGCCAGCAGGTCGGACATGAACACTGAAGCTTTCTTT. V is TRBV5-1 and J is TRBJ1-1; TRBD1 is a possible D gene (5 bases). V shed 5 bases and J shed 0 bases, with 8 bases lying between them. CDR1 and CDR2 (germline): SGHRS, YFSETQ. CDR3 size: 13 residues.

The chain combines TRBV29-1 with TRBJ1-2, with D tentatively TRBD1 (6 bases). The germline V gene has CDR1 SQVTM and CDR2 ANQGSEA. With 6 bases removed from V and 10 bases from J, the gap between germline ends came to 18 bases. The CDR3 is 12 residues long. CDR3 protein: CSVNRDGGSYTF. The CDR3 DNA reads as TGCAGCGTGAACCGGGATGGGGGCTCCTACACCTTC.

For the CDR3, the DNA is TGTGCCAGCAGCTCCACCGACAGGCTTAACTATGGCTACACCTTC. It yields the protein CASSSTDRLNYGYTF. The chain combines TRBV7-9 with TRBJ1-2, with D perhaps matching TRBD1 (6 bases). Trimming shortened V by 4 bases and J by 1 base, and 13 bases separated the two germline ends. The CDR3 consists of 15 residues. Looked up from germline, CDR1 is SEHNR and CDR2 is FQNEAQ (reference sequence).

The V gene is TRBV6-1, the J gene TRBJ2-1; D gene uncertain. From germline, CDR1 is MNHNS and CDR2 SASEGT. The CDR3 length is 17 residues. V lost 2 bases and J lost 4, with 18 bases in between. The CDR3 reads CASSEKLIAGLYNEQFF. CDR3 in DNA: TGTGCCAGCAGTGAAAAACTTATAGCCGGCCTGTACAATGAGCAGTTCTTC.

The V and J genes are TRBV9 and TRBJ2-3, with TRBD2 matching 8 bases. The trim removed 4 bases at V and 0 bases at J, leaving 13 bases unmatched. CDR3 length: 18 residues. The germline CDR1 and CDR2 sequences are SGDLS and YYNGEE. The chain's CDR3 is CASSSDGLTSGSTDTQYF. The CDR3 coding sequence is TGTGCCAGCAGCTCCGACGGGTTAACTAGCGGAAGCACAGATACGCAGTATTTT.

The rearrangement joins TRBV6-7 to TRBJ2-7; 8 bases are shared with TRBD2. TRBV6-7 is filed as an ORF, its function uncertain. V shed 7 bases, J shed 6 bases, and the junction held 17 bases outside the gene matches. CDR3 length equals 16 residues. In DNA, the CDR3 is TGTGCCAGCACCGCTTCACCGGGACTAGAGGGTTTCGAGCAGTACTTC. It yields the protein CASTASPGLEGFEQYF.

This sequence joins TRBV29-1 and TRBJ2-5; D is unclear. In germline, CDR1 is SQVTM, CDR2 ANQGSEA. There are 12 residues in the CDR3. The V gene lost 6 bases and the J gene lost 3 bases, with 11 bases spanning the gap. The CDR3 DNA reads TGCAGCGTGACGGTCCGGGAAGAGACCCAGTACTTC. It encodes CSVTVREETQYF.

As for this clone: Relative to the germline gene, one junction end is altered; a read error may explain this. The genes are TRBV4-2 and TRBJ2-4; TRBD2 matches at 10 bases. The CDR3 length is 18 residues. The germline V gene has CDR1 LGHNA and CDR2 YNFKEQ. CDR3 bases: TGTGCCAGCAGCCCTCGAGGAGCGGGAGGGCCTGGCAAAAACAGTCAGTACTTC. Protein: CASSPRGAGGPGKNSQYF.

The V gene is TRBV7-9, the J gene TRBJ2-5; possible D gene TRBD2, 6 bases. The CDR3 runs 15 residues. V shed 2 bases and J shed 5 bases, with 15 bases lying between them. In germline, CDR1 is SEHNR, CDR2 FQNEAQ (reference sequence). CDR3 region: CASSLSGGESETQYF. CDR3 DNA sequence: TGTGCCAGCAGCTTATCCGGGGGTGAGTCGGAGACCCAGTACTTC.